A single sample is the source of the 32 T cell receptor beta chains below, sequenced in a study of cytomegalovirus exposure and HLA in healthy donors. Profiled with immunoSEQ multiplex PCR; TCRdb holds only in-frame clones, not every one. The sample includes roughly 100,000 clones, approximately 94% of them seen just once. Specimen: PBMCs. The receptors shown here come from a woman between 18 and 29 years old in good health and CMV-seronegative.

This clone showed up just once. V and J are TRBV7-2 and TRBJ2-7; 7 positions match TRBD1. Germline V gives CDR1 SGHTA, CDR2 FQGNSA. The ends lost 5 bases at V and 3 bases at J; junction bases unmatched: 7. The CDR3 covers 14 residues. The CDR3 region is CASSPGQVVYEQYF. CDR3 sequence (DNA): TGTGCCAGCAGCCCCGGACAGGTTGTCTACGAGCAGTACTTC.

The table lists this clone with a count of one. DNA of the CDR3: TGTGCCATCAGTGCAGGGGGAGCTAATGAAAAACTGTTTTTT. Residues: CAISAGGANEKLFF. V usage is TRBV10-3 and J usage is TRBJ1-4; 7 nucleotides line up with TRBD1. The CDR3 extends over 14 amino acids. The J segment lost 3 bases and the V segment lost 4 bases, leaving 2 bases of the junction unmatched. The germline gives CDR1 ENHRY, CDR2 SYGVKD.

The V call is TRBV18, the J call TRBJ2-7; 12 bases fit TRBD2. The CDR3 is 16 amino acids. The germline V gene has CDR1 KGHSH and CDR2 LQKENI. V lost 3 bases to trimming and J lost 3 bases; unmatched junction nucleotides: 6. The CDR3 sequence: CASSPTSGSPSYEQYF. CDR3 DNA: TGTGCCAGCTCACCGACTAGCGGGAGCCCTAGCTACGAGCAGTACTTC.

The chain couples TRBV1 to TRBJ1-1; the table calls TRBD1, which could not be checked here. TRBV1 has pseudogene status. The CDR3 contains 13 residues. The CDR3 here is CTSSQTDSNQAFF. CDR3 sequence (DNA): TGCACCAGCAGCCAAACCGACAGCAATCAAGCTTTCTTT.

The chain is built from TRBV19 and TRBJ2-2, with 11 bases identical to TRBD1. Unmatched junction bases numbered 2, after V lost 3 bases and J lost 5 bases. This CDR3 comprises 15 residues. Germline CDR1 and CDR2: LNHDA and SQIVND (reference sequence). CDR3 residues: CASSIGTGGTGELFF. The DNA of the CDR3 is TGTGCCAGTAGTATTGGGACAGGGGGAACCGGGGAGCTGTTTTTT.

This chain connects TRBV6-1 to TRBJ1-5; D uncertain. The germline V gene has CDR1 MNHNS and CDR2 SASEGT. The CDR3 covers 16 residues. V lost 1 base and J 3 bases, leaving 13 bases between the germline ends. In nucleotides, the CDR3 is TGTGCCAGCAGTGAAGTAAAAGGGAGGGACAATCAGCCCCAGCATTTT. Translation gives CASSEVKGRDNQPQHF.

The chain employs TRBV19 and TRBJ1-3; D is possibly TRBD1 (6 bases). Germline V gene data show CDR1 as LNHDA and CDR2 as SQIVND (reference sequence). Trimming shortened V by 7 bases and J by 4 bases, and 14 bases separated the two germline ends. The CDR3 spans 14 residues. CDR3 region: CASTRTDEGNTIYF. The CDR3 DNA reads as TGTGCCAGTACCCGGACAGATGAAGGAAACACCATATATTTT.

The CDR3 sequence: CASSQLAGDETRYEQYF. CDR3 sequence (DNA): TGCGCCAGCAGCCAACTAGCGGGGGACGAGACTAGGTACGAGCAGTACTTC. The chain combines TRBV5-1 with TRBJ2-7; TRBD2 agrees at 11 bases. J lost 4 bases, V lost 4 bases, and 13 bases had no gene match. Germline V gene data show CDR1 as SGHRS and CDR2 as YFSETQ. The CDR3 runs 17 residues.

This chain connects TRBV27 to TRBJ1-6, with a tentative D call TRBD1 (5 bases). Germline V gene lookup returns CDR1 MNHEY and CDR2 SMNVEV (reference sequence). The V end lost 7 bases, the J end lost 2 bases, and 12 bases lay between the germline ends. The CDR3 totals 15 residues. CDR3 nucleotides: TGTGCCAGCACTTGGGGGGGGACCTATAATTCACCCCTCCACTTT. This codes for CASTWGGTYNSPLHF.

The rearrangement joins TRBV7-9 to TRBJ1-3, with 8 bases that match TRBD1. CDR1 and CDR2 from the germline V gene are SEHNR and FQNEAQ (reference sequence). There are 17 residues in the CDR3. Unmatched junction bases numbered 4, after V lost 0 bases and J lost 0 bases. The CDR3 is CASSLAETGGSGNTIYF. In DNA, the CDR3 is TGTGCCAGCAGCTTAGCAGAAACAGGGGGCTCTGGAAACACCATATATTTT.

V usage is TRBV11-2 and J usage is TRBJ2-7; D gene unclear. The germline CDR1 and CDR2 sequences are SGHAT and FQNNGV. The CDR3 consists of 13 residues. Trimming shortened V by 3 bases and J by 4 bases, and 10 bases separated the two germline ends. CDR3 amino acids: CASSFSETYEQYF. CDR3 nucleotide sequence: TGTGCCAGCAGCTTCAGCGAGACGTACGAGCAGTACTTC.

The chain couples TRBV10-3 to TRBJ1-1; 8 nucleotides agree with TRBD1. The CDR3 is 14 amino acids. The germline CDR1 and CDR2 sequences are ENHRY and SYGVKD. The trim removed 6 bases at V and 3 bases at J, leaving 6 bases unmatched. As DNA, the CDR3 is TGTGCCATCAGCCAAGGACAGGGAGACACTGAAGCTTTCTTT. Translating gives CAISQGQGDTEAFF.

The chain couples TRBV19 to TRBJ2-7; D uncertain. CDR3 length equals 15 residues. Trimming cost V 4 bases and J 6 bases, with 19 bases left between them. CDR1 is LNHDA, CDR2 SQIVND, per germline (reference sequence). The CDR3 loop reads CASSSLLVVASEQYF. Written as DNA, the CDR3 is TGTGCCAGTAGTAGTTTGCTAGTTGTCGCCTCCGAGCAGTACTTC.

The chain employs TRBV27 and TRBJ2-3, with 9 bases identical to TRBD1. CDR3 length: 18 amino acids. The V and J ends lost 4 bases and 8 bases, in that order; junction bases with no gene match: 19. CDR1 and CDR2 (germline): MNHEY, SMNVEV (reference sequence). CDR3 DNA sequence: TGTGCCAGCAGTTCCGAGGGTTTTGGGACAGGGCCCAGAGGTACGCAGTATTTT. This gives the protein CASSSEGFGTGPRGTQYF.

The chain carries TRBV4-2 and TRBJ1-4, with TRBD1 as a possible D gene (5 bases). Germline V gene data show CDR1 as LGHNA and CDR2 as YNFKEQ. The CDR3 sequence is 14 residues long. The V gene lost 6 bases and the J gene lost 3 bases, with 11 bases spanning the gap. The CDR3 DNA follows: TGTGCCAGCAGGTTCCGACAGCCTAATGAAAAACTGTTTTTT. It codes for CASRFRQPNEKLFF.

CDR3 coding DNA: TGTGCCAGTAGTGCAGGACTAGCCTACGAGCAGTACTTC. Encoded protein: CASSAGLAYEQYF. V is TRBV19 and J is TRBJ2-7; 7 positions agree with TRBD2. J was trimmed by 2 bases and V by 5 bases; bases with no gene match: 3. CDR3 size: 13 residues. Germline CDR1 reads LNHDA; CDR2 reads SQIVND (reference sequence).

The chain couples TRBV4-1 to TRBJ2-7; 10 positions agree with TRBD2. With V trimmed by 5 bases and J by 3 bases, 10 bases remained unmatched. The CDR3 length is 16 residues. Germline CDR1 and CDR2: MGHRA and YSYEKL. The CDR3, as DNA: TGCGCCAGCAGCACCAGACTAGCGGGTCCTCACTACGAGCAGTACTTC. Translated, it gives CASSTRLAGPHYEQYF.

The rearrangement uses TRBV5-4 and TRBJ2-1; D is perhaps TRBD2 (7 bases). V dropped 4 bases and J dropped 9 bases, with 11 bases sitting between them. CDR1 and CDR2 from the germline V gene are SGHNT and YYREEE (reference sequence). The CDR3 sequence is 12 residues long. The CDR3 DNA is TGTGCCAGCAGCGGGGGGGACACTGAGCAGTTCTTC. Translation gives CASSGGDTEQFF.

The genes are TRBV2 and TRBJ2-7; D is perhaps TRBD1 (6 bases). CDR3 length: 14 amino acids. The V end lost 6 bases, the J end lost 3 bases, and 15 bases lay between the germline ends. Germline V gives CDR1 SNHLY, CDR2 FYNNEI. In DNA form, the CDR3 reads TGTGCCAGCAGCGAAACGGACAGCTTCTACGAGCAGTACTTC. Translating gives CASSETDSFYEQYF.

The CDR3 sequence: CASSPGGGLTDTQYF. In nucleotides, the CDR3 is TGCGCCAGCAGCCCCGGCGGGGGGCTCACAGATACGCAGTATTTT. V usage is TRBV4-3 and J usage is TRBJ2-3; 8 bases are shared with TRBD2. Germline trimming cut 4 bases from V and 2 bases from J; bases unmatched to any gene: 5. The CDR3 extends over 15 amino acids. Germline CDR1 and CDR2: LGHNA and YSLEER.

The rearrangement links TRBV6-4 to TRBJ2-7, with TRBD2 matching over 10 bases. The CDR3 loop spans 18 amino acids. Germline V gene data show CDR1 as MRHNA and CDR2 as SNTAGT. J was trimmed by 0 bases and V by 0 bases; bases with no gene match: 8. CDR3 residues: CASSDSTASGRTSYEQYF. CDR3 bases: TGTGCCAGCAGTGACTCGACGGCTAGCGGGAGAACCTCCTACGAGCAGTACTTC.

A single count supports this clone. The chain's CDR3 is CASSGGDRGGYTF. DNA of the CDR3: TGTGCCAGCAGTGGTGGGGACAGGGGTGGCTACACCTTC. The chain couples TRBV2 to TRBJ1-2; 10 bases map to TRBD1. Germline CDR1 and CDR2: SNHLY and FYNNEI. The CDR3 runs 13 residues. V was clipped by 4 bases and J by 7 bases; unmatched bases: 3. The full variable domain, in which reference TRBV2 and TRBJ1-2 provide the parts outside the CDR3, is EPEVTQTPSHQVTQMGQEVILRCVPISNHLYFYWYRQILGQKVEFLVSFYNNEISEKSEIFDDQFSVERPDGSNFTLKIRSTKLEDSAMYFCASSGGDRGGYTFGSGTRLTVV.

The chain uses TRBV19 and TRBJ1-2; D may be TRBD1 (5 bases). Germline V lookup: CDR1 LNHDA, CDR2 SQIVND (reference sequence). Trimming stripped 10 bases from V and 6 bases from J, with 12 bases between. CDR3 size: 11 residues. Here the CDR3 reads CATLQGNGYTF. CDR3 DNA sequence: TGTGCCACTCTCCAGGGCAATGGCTACACCTTC.

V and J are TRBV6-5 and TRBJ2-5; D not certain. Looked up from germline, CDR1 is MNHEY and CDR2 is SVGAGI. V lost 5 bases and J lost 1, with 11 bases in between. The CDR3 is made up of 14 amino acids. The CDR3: CASSHDMSQETQYF. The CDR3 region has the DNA TGTGCCAGCAGTCACGACATGTCCCAAGAGACCCAGTACTTC.

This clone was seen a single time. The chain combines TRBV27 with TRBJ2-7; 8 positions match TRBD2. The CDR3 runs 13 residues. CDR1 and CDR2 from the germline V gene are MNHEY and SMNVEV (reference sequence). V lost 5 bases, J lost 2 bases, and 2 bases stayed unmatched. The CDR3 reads CASSPLAAYEQYF. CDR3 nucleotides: TGTGCCAGCAGTCCACTAGCGGCCTACGAGCAGTACTTC.

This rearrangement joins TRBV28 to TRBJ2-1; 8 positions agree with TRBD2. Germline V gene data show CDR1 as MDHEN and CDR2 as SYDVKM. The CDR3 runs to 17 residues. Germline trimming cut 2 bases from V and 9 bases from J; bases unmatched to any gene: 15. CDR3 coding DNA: TGTGCCAGCAGTTTACCGGGAGGGCGGGAGAGGGGTGGTGAGCAGTTCTTC. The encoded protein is CASSLPGGRERGGEQFF. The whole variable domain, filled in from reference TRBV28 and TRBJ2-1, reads DVKVTQSSRYLVKRTGEKVFLECVQDMDHENMFWYRQDPGLGLRLIYFSYDVKMKEKGDIPEGYSVSREKKERFSLILESASTNQTSMYLCASSLPGGRERGGEQFFGPGTRLTVL.

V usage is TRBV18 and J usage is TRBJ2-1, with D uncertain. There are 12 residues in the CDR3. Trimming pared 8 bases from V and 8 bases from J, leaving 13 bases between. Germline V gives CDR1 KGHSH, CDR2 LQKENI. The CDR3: CASARGEDEQFF. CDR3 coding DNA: TGTGCCAGCGCGAGAGGCGAGGATGAGCAGTTCTTC.

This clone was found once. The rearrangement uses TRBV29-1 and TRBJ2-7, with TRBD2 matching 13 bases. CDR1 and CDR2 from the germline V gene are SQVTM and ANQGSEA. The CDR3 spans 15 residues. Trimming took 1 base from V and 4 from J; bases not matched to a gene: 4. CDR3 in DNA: TGCAGCGTTGAAGCTACTAGCGGGGGGGCTTACGAGCAGTACTTC. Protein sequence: CSVEATSGGAYEQYF.

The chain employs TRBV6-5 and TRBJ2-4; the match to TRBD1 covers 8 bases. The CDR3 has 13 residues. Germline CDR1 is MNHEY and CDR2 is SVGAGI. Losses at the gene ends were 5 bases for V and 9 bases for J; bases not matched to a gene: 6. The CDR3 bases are TGTGCCAGCAGTAGTGCAGGGGGCAGCATTCAGTACTTC. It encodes CASSSAGGSIQYF.

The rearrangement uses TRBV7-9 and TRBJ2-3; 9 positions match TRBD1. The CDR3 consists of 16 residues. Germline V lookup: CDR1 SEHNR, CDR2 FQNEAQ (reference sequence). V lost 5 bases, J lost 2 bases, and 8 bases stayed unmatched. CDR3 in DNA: TGTGCCAGCAGCCCGTCGACAGGGGGACCCACAGATACGCAGTATTTT. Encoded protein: CASSPSTGGPTDTQYF.

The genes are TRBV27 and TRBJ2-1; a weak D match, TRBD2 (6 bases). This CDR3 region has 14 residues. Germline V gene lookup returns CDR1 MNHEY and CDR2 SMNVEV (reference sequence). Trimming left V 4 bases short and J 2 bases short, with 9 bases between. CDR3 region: CASSWTGAYNEQFF. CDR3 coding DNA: TGTGCCAGCAGTTGGACGGGAGCCTACAATGAGCAGTTCTTC.

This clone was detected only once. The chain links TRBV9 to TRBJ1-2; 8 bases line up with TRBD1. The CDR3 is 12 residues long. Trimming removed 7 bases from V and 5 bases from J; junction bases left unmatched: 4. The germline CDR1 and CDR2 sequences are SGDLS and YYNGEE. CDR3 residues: CASWTGLYGYTF. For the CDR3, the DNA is TGTGCCAGCTGGACAGGGCTATATGGCTACACCTTC.